This T cell receptor beta chain is from a study of cytomegalovirus exposure and HLA in healthy donors. Study outcomes and limitations: What a later analysis showed was that several of the most significant clusters appeared linked to common viral pathogens. Within an earlier analysis, most TCR beta V segments proved productive either about 90% or about 30% of the time. After further analysis at a later stage, roughly 16,000 TCR beta sequences were associated with HLA alleles at 0.05 false discovery rate. Associated with cytomegalovirus, according to the listing, were around 160 TCR beta chains.

Germline CDR1 LGHNA, CDR2 YSLEER. The CDR3 has 17 amino acids. V dropped 4 bases and J dropped 4; count of bases not matched to a gene: 14. PCR was performed using 60 Vbeta and 13 Jbeta primers. TCRdb keeps only in-frame clones here, not all; method: immunoSEQ multiplex PCR. Here the sample spans more than 110,000 clones, about three quarters being singletons. Worth noting for this clone: The antigen is undetermined.

The specimen sequenced was PBMCs. The chain carries TRBV4-3 and TRBJ1-2, with 8 positions matching TRBD1. This receptor was obtained from a woman aged 40 to 50 in good health and CMV-seronegative. The CDR3 region is CASSPKGQGSQGYGYTF. DNA of the CDR3: TGCGCCAGCAGCCCGAAAGGACAGGGTTCACAGGGCTATGGCTACACCTTC.